Here is one T cell receptor (beta chain) with its context. The sample is drawn from a study of PD-1 blockade in mismatch repair-deficient tumors. Every patient had mismatch repair deficiency by PCR or immunohistochemistry. Data came from immunoSEQ multiplex PCR; TCRdb stores just in-frame clones and leaves some out. The sample yields around 120,000 clones, around 86% seen once. The sequenced sample was peripheral blood, obtained 44 weeks after starting pembrolizumab. This TCR was recovered from an adult with mismatch repair-deficient cancer.

The CDR3, as DNA: TGTGCCAGCAGTTACTCGAGGGGTTACTACGAGCAGTACTTC. Amino acids: CASSYSRGYYEQYF. V gene TRBV6-6 combines with J gene TRBJ2-7; either TRBD1 or TRBD2 may fit D (5 bases each). This CDR3 comprises 14 residues. V lost 0 bases and J lost 3, with 9 bases in between. Germline-derived CDR1 and CDR2 are MNHNY and SVGAGI (reference sequence).